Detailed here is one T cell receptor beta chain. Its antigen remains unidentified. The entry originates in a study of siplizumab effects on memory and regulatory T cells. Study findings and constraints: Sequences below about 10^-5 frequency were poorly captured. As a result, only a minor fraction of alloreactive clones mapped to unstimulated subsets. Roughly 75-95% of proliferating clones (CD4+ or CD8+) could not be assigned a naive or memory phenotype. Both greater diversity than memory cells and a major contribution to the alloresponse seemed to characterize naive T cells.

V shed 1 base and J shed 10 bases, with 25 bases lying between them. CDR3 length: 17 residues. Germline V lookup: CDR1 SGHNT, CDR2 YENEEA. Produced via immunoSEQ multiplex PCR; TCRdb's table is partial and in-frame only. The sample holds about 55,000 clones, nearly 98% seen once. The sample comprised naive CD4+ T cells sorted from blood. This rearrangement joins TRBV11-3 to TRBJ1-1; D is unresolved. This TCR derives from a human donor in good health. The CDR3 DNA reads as TGTGCCAGCAGCTTAGTTACGGCCGGACTTATCGTGAGAGGAGCTTTCTTT. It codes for CASSLVTAGLIVRGAFF.